The 4 T cell receptor beta chains listed next were all sequenced from one sample in a study of blood T cell repertoires in COVID-19. Assay used: immunoSEQ multiplex PCR; TCRdb lists only in-frame clones, some missing. The repertoire holds tens of thousands of clones, about 82% seen once, with 3.4% in the top ten. The sequencing sample was made of peripheral blood. These TCRs come from a man between 45 and 60 years old with acute or convalescent COVID-19.

This clone appeared a single time. The gene calls are TRBV5-1 and TRBJ2-5; 8 positions match TRBD1. The CDR3 length is 15 residues. Trimming removed 3 bases from V and 4 bases from J; junction bases left unmatched: 8. Germline V gene sequence: CDR1 SGHRS, CDR2 YFSETQ. The CDR3 bases are TGCGCCAGCAGCTCAACCGGGACAGGATTAGAGACCCAGTACTTC. This sequence encodes CASSSTGTGLETQYF. The full variable domain, rest sourced from reference TRBV5-1 and TRBJ2-5, is KAGVTQTPRYLIKTRGQQVTLSCSPISGHRSVSWYQQTPGQGLQFLFEYFSETQRNKGNFPGRFSGRQFSNSRSEMNVSTLELGDSALYLCASSSTGTGLETQYFGPGTRLLVL.

J is TRBJ1-6 and V is TRBV10-3; 7 bases are a match to TRBD1. CDR3 length: 16 amino acids. CDR1 ENHRY and CDR2 SYGVKD come from the germline V gene. Germline trimming cut 3 bases from V and 10 bases from J; bases unmatched to any gene: 12. The CDR3 coding sequence is TGTGCCATCAGTGACGGCATGGGACAGCTAGGCTCACCCCTCCACTTT. Protein sequence: CAISDGMGQLGSPLHF.

The sample holds a few counts of this clone. The J gene is TRBJ2-3, the V gene TRBV18, with D possibly TRBD1 on 5 matching bases. The germline V gene encodes CDR1 KGHSH and CDR2 LQKENI. The V and J ends lost 2 bases and 2 bases respectively, with 8 bases between them. The CDR3 sequence is 14 residues long. The CDR3 sequence: CASSPGATTDTQYF. Here the CDR3 DNA reads TGTGCCAGCTCACCAGGGGCCACCACAGATACGCAGTATTTT.

The chain links TRBV7-9 to TRBJ1-1; 9 bases fit TRBD1. The V gene end was trimmed by 7 bases and the J gene end by 5 bases; junction bases not matched to a gene: 5. The CDR3 loop spans 13 amino acids. Germline V gives CDR1 SEHNR, CDR2 FQNEAQ (reference sequence). The CDR3 here is CASTGTGRTEAFF. The CDR3 region has the DNA TGTGCCAGCACCGGGACAGGGAGGACTGAAGCTTTCTTT.